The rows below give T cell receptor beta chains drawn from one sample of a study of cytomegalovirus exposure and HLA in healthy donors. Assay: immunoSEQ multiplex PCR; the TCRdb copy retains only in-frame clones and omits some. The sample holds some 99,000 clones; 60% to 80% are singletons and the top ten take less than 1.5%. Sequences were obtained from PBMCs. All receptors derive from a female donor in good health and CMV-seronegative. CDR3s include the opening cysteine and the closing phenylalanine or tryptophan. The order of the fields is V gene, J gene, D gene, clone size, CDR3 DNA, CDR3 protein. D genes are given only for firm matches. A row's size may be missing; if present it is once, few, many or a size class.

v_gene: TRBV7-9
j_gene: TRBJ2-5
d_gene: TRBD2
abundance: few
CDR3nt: TGTGCCAGCCTTACTAGCGGAGTAGGGGGGACCCAGTACTTC
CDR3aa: CASLTSGVGGTQYF

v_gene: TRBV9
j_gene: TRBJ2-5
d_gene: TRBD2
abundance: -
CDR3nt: TGTGCCAGCAGCGTAAGATCTAGCGGAGAGACCCAGTACTTC
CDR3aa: CASSVRSSGETQYF

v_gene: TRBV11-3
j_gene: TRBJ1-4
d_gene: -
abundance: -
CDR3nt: TGTGCCAGCAGCCTGGAGGTGCATGAAAAACTGTTTTTT
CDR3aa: CASSLEVHEKLFF

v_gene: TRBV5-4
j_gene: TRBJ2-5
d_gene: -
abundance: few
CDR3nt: TGTGCCAGCAGCTCAGCAGGCCAAGAGACCCAGTACTTC
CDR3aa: CASSSAGQETQYF

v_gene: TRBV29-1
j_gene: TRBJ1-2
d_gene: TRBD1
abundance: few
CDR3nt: TGCAGCGTTGAAGGGGGGACAGGGGTGTATGGCTACACCTTC
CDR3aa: CSVEGGTGVYGYTF

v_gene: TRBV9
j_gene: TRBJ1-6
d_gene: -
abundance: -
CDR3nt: TGTGCCAGCAGCGAGGGGATAATGAATTCACCCCTCCACTTT
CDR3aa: CASSEGIMNSPLHF

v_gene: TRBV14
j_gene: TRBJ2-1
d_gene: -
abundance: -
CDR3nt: TGTGCCAGCAGCCTTCAAACCGGGGGATATGAGCAGTTCTTC
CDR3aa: CASSLQTGGYEQFF

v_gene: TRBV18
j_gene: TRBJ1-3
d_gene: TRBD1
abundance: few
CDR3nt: TGTGCCAGCTCACCTCGACAGGGACTGGGCTCTGGAAACACCATATATTTT
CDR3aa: CASSPRQGLGSGNTIYF

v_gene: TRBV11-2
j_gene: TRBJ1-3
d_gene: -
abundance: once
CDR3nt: TGTGCCAGCAGCCCGGGCTTGGGGGCGGAAAACACCATATATTTT
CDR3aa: CASSPGLGAENTIYF

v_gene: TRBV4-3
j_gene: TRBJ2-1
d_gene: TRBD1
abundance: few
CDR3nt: TGCGCCAGCAGCCTGGGACAGGGGATTTACAATGAGCAGTTCTTC
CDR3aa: CASSLGQGIYNEQFF

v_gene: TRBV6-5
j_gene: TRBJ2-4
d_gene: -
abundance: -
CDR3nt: TGTGCCAGCAGTCCTATAAATCCTTCCAAGAACATTCAGTACTTC
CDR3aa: CASSPINPSKNIQYF

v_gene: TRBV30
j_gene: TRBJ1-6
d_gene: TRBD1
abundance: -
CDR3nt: TGTGCCTGGGTGGGACAGGGAGATTCACCCCTCCACTTT
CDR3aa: CAWVGQGDSPLHF

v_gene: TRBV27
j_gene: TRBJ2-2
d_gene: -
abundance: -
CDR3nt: TGTGCCAGCAGAGAGGGTACCGGGGAGCTGTTTTTT
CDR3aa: CASREGTGELFF

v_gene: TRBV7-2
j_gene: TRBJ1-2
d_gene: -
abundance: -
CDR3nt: TGTGCCAGCAGCTTAGCGCTGCCCACCTGGAGGGGATCCTATGGCTACACCTTC
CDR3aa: CASSLALPTWRGSYGYTF

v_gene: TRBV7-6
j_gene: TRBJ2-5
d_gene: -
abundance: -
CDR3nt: TGTGCCAGCAGCTTAAATCGGGAGACCCAGTACTTC
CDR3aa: CASSLNRETQYF

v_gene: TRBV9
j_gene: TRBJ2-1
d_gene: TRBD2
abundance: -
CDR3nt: TGTGCCAGCAGCGTAGGTAGCGGGAGGGCCAATGAGCAGTTCTTC
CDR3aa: CASSVGSGRANEQFF

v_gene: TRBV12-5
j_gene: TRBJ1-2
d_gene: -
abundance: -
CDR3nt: TGTGCTAGTGGCCCGCGGGGGGGGCGTTATGGCTACACCTTC
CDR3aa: CASGPRGGRYGYTF

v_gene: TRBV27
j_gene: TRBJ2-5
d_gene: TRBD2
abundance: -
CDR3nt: TGTGCCAGCAGTTTATTCGGGGGGGAGGAGACCCAGTACTTC
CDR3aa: CASSLFGGEETQYF

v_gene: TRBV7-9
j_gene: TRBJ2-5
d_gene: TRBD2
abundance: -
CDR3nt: TGTGCCAGCAGCCCCCGGGGTGTAGCGGGGGGGCGTGAACAAGAGACCCAGTACTTC
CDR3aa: CASSPRGVAGGREQETQYF

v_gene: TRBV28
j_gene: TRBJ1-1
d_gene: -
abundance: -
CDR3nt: TGTGCCAGCACCGAGGGACTGACCATGAACACTGAAGCTTTCTTT
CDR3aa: CASTEGLTMNTEAFF

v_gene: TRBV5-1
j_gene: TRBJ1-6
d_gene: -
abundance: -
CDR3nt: TGCGCCAGCTCCCCATCCCTCCACTTT
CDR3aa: CASSPSLHF

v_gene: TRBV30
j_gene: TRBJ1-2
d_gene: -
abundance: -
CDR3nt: TGTGCCTGGAGTGGGGCAGGGCCCTACTATGGCTACACCTTC
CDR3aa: CAWSGAGPYYGYTF

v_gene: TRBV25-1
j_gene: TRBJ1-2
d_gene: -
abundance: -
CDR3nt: TGTGCCAGCAGTGAATTGACAGAGCCCTCTAACTATGGCTACACCTTC
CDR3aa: CASSELTEPSNYGYTF

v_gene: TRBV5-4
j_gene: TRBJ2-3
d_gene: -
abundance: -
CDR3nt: TGTGCCAGCAGCCCTGGGGGGGGCGGAAGCACAGATACGCAGTATTTT
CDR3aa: CASSPGGGGSTDTQYF

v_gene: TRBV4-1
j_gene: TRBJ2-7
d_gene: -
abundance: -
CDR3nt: TGCGCCAGCAGCCAAGATGACCGAGTCGGAGGCGAGCAGTACTTC
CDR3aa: CASSQDDRVGGEQYF

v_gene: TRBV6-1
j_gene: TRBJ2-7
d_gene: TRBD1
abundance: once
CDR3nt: TGTGCCAGCACCTTCGACAGGGGGCAAGGCGAGCAGTACTTC
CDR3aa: CASTFDRGQGEQYF

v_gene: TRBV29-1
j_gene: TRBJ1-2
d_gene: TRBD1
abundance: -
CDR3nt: TGCAGCGTTGAAGAAAGACAGGGAAACTATGGCTACACCTTC
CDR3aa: CSVEERQGNYGYTF

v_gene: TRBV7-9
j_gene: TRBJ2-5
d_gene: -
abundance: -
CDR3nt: TGTGCCAGCAGCGATACTAGCCGAGAGACCCAGTACTTC
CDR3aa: CASSDTSRETQYF

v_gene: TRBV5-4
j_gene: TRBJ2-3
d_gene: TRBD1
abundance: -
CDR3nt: TGTGCCAGCAGCAGTGGGGTCAGGACAGGGACAGATACGCAGTATTTT
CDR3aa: CASSSGVRTGTDTQYF

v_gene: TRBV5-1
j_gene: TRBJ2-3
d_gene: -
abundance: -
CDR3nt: TGCGCCAGCAGCCCAATCCAGACAGGTCTCAGCACAGATACGCAGTATTTT
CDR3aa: CASSPIQTGLSTDTQYF

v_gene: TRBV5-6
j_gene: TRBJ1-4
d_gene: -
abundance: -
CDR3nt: TGTGCCAGCAGCTTGGAAGAGACTCGGGATGAAAAACTGTTTTTT
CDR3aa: CASSLEETRDEKLFF

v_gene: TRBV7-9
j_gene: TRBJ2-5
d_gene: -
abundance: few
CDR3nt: TGTGCCAGCAGCTTAACGGGTCAGGGGGAGACCCAGTACTTC
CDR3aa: CASSLTGQGETQYF

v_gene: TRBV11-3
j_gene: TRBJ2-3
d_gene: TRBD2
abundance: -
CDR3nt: TGTGCCAGCAGCACGTATGGGGCTAGCGGGGGGCGAACAGATACGCAGTATTTT
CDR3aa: CASSTYGASGGRTDTQYF

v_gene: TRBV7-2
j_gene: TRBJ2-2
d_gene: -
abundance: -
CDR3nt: TGTGCCAGCAGCCTAAGACAGGACCGAGGCGGGGAGCTGTTTTTT
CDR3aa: CASSLRQDRGGELFF

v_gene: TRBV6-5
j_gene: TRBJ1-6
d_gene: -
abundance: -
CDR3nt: TGTGCCGCTGGAGGGCGAAATTCACCCCTCCACTTT
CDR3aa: CAAGGRNSPLHF

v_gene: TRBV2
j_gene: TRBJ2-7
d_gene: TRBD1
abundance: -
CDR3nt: TGTGCCAGCAGACCGGGACAGGGGGTCTACGAGCAGTACTTC
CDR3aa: CASRPGQGVYEQYF

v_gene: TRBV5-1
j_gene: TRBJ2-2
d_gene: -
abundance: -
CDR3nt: TGCGCCAGCAGCTTGGTTCTTAACACCGGGGAGCTGTTTTTT
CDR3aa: CASSLVLNTGELFF

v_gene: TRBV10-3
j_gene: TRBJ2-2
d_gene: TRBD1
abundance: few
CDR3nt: TGTGCCATCAGTGGGACAGGGGGCGTTACCGGGGAGCTGTTTTTT
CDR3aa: CAISGTGGVTGELFF

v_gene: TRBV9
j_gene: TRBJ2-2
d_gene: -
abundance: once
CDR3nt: TGTGCCACCGATGGCCCAGGTGGCGGGGAGCTGTTTTTT
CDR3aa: CATDGPGGGELFF

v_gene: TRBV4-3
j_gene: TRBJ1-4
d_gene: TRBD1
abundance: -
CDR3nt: TGCGCCAGCAGCCAAAAAACCGGGACAGGGGACGAAAAACTGTTTTTT
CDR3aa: CASSQKTGTGDEKLFF

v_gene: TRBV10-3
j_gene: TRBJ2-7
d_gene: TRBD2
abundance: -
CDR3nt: TGTGCCATCAGCACGGGACTAGCGGGAGGCGAGCAGTACTTC
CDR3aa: CAISTGLAGGEQYF

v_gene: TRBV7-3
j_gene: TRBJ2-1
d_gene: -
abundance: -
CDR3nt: TGTGCCAGCACTTCGAGTGTCAACAATGAGCAGTTCTTC
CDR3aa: CASTSSVNNEQFF

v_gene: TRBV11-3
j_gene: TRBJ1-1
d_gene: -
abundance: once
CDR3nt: TGTGCCAGCAGCTTAGACAGTACTGAAGCTTTCTTT
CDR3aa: CASSLDSTEAFF

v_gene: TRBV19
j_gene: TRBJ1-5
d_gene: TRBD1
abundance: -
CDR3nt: TGTGCCAGTAGTCCGGGACAGGGTATGAGCAATCAGCCCCAGCATTTT
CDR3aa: CASSPGQGMSNQPQHF

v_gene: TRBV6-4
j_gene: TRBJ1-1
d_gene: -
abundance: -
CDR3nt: TGTGCCAGTTCACGGACAGTCCAGACTGAAGCTTTCTTT
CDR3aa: CASSRTVQTEAFF